This T cell receptor beta chain was retrieved from a study of T cell repertoires in cytomegalovirus infection. Whole-study context: Used in the study were CMV epitopes, some recently identified and HLA-C-restricted, others well-studied and HLA-B-restricted. CMV infection together with matching HLA type was indicated by public TCR beta signatures. Study conclusions and caveats: HLA-C-restricted, CMV-specific TCR beta clonotypes were dominant ex vivo.

This clonotype occurred a few times. Its target is unknown. MiXCR, run by TCRdb on the reads, gives a single entry per CDR3 protein. The sample lists approximately 110,000 distinct CDR3 sequences; 35% to 50% were seen once. V was trimmed by 3 bases and J by 8 bases, leaving 13 bases between them. This CDR3 region has 13 residues. Germline V lookup: CDR1 MNHEY, CDR2 SVGEGT. The chain is built from TRBV6-2 or TRBV6-3 and TRBJ1-2; D remains unclear. This specimen consisted of CD8+ T cells from cultured PBMCs, obtained from culture after CMV antigen stimulation. The sequence was collected from a human donor in good health (CMV status not recorded). Some clones in this sample may be carry-over from other donors' samples. The CDR3 loop reads CASSYFWSEGYTF. CDR3 DNA sequence: TGTGCCAGCAGTTATTTCTGGTCGGAGGGCTACACCTTC.